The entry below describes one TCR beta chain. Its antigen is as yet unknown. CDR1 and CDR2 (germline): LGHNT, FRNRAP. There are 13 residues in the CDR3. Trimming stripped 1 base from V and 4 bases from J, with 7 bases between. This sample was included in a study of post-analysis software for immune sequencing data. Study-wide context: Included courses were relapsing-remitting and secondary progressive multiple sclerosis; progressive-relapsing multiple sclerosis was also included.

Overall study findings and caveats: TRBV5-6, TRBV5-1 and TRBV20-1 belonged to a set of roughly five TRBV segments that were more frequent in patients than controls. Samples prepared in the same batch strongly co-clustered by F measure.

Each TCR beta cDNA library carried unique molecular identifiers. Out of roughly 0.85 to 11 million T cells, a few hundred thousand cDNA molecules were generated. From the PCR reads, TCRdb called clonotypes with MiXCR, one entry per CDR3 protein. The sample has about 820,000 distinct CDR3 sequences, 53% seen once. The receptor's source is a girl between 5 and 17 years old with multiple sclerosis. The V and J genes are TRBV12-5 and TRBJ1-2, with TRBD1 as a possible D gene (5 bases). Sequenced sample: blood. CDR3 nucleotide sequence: TGTGCTAGTGGTTTGGGCAGGGCCTATGGCTACACCTTC. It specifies CASGLGRAYGYTF. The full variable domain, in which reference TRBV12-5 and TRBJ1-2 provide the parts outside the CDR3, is DARVTQTPRHKVTEMGQEVTMRCQPILGHNTVFWYRQTMMQGLELLAYFRNRAPLDDSGMPKDRFSAEMPDATLATLKIQPSEPRDSAVYFCASGLGRAYGYTFGSGTRLTVV.